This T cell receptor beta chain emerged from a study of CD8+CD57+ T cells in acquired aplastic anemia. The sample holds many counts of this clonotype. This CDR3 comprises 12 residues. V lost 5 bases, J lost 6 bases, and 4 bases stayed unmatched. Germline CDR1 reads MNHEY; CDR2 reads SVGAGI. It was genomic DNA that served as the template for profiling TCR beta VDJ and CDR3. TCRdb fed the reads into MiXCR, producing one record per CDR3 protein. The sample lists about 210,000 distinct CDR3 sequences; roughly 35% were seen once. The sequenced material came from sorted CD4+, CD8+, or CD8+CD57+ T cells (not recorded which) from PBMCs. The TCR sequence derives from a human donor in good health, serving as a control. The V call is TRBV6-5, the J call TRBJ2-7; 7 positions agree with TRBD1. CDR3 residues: CASSRDSGEQYF. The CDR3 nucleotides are TGTGCCAGCAGTAGGGACAGCGGCGAGCAGTACTTC.